Below are 14 T cell receptor beta chains sequenced from a single sample in a study of blood T cell repertoires in COVID-19. The assay was immunoSEQ multiplex PCR, and TCRdb's table has in-frame clones only and misses some. Among 200,000 to 250,000 clones, roughly 90% were seen once, and the ten largest hold roughly 2.5%. Sequenced input: peripheral blood. Receptor source: a woman aged 60-75 years with acute or convalescent COVID-19.

The V and J genes are TRBV5-3 and TRBJ2-1, with 9 bases lining up with TRBD1. Being an ORF, TRBV5-3 has a function that is uncertain. CDR3 length equals 16 residues. V lost 8 bases and J lost 3; bases outside the gene matches: 12. The CDR3 region is CASRDRGRLIYNEQFF. The CDR3 bases are TGTGCCAGCCGCGACAGGGGGAGACTGATCTACAATGAGCAGTTCTTC.

V gene TRBV2 combines with J gene TRBJ2-5, with 7 bases that match TRBD1. CDR3 length: 13 residues. V shed 6 bases and J 5 bases; nucleotides not matched to a gene: 6. In germline, CDR1 is SNHLY, CDR2 FYNNEI. The CDR3 nucleotides read TGTGCCAGCAGATTGACAGGGACGGAGACCCAGTACTTC. The encoded protein is CASRLTGTETQYF.

The chain combines TRBV19 with TRBJ1-5; a possible D gene is TRBD1 (5 bases). CDR3 size: 16 residues. In germline, CDR1 is LNHDA, CDR2 SQIVND (reference sequence). With 3 bases removed from V and 0 bases from J, the gap between germline ends came to 12 bases. The CDR3 DNA follows: TGTGCCAGTAGTATCGGCAGGGATTATAGCAATCAGCCCCAGCATTTT. It is translated as CASSIGRDYSNQPQHF.

This chain connects TRBV7-8 to TRBJ1-2; D not resolved. Per germline, CDR1 SGHVS and CDR2 FQNEAQ. With 2 bases removed from V and 8 bases from J, the gap between germline ends came to 9 bases. The CDR3 sequence is 12 residues long. The chain's CDR3 is CASSLQAVGYTF. The CDR3 bases are TGTGCCAGCAGCTTACAGGCCGTGGGCTACACCTTC. Together with reference TRBV7-8 and TRBJ1-2, the CDR3 gives the full variable domain: GAGVSQSPRYKVAKRGQDVALRCDPISGHVSLFWYQQALGQGPEFLTYFQNEAQLDKSGLPSDRFFAERPEGSVSTLKIQRTQQEDSAVYLCASSLQAVGYTFGSGTRLTVV.

This clone has just a few counts. The gene calls are TRBV30 and TRBJ1-5; D gene unclear. Germline V gene data show CDR1 as GTSNPN and CDR2 as SVGIG (reference sequence). The CDR3 loop spans 14 amino acids. V was trimmed by 0 bases and J by 11 bases, leaving 17 bases between them. CDR3 amino acids: CAWSVQGDGVSQHF. The CDR3 DNA sequence: TGTGCCTGGAGTGTACAAGGAGACGGGGTATCCCAGCATTTT.

This rearrangement joins TRBV6-5 to TRBJ2-3, with 7 bases fitting TRBD2. The V gene's germline CDR1 is MNHEY and CDR2 SVGAGI. The CDR3 is 16 amino acids. V lost 0 bases to trimming and J lost 1 base; unmatched junction nucleotides: 4. The CDR3 bases are TGTGCCAGCAGTTACTCGTGGGGGAGGGGCACAGATACGCAGTATTTT. Its protein is CASSYSWGRGTDTQYF.

This clone showed up just once. The CDR3 bases are TGCGCCAGCAGCCCCCAGGGGGACTATGGCTACACCTTC. It yields the protein CASSPQGDYGYTF. The chain carries TRBV4-1 and TRBJ1-2, with 7 positions matching TRBD1. V was clipped by 4 bases and J by 3 bases; unmatched bases: 2. The CDR3 covers 13 residues. Germline CDR1 and CDR2: MGHRA and YSYEKL.

V is TRBV5-7 and J is TRBJ2-2, with 12 bases fitting TRBD2. TRBV5-7 is an ORF; its function is uncertain. V was clipped by 4 bases and J by 4 bases; unmatched bases: 2. The CDR3 is 15 residues long. CDR3 in amino acids: CASSQGLAGTGELFF. Written as DNA, the CDR3 is TGTGCCAGCAGCCAGGGACTAGCGGGCACCGGGGAGCTGTTTTTT.

The rearrangement uses TRBV2 and TRBJ2-1; TRBD1 matches 7 bases. Germline values: CDR1 SNHLY, CDR2 FYNNEI. This CDR3 contains 13 residues. V lost 4 bases and J lost 6; bases outside the gene matches: 3. CDR3 residues: CASSANRGNEQFF. The CDR3 nucleotides read TGTGCCAGCAGTGCTAACAGGGGCAATGAGCAGTTCTTC.

This clone was counted only a few times. J is TRBJ2-2 and V is TRBV5-1, with 10 bases that match TRBD1. Germline V CDR1 and CDR2: SGHRS, YFSETQ. The CDR3 length is 15 residues. Unmatched junction bases numbered 4, after V lost 4 bases and J lost 4 bases. The CDR3 sequence is CASSLRTGGTGELFF. Here the CDR3 DNA reads TGCGCCAGCAGCCTCAGGACAGGGGGCACCGGGGAGCTGTTTTTT.

The V and J genes are TRBV7-2 and TRBJ1-5, with TRBD1 matching over 7 bases. The ends lost 5 bases at V and 2 bases at J; junction bases unmatched: 12. The CDR3 is made up of 17 amino acids. Germline V gives CDR1 SGHTA, CDR2 FQGNSA. CDR3 DNA sequence: TGTGCCAGCAGCCCCCGACAGGGTGGAAGCGGCAATCAGCCCCAGCATTTT. This codes for CASSPRQGGSGNQPQHF.

The chain employs TRBV28 and TRBJ2-1; TRBD1 aligns across 7 bases. From germline, CDR1 is MDHEN and CDR2 SYDVKM. This CDR3 contains 15 residues. Trimming cost V 6 bases and J 9 bases; bases outside gene matches: 14. The DNA of the CDR3 is TGTGCCAGCAGGCACCGGGACAGTTACAGATTTGAGCAGTTCTTC. Protein sequence: CASRHRDSYRFEQFF.

V gene TRBV5-5 combines with J gene TRBJ2-5; 13 nucleotides align to TRBD2. Germline values: CDR1 SGHKS, CDR2 YYEKEE (reference sequence). With 2 bases clipped from V and 4 bases from J, the junction kept 5 bases outside the gene matches. The CDR3 has 16 residues. The CDR3 DNA reads TGTGCCAGCAGCTTAGGACTAGCGGGGGCTGGAGAGACCCAGTACTTC. Residues: CASSLGLAGAGETQYF.

The DNA of the CDR3 is TGTGCCAGCAGTTACCGGCCGGGACAGAACTATGGCTACACCTTC. As protein: CASSYRPGQNYGYTF. The V and J genes are TRBV6-5 and TRBJ1-2; 7 nucleotides align to TRBD1. Germline lookup yields CDR1 MNHEY and CDR2 SVGAGI. The V gene end was trimmed by 2 bases and the J gene end by 2 bases; junction bases not matched to a gene: 5. The CDR3 sequence is 15 residues long.